The entry below describes one TCR beta chain. The antigen remains undetermined. This record belongs to a study of OX40 agonist ivuxolimab in advanced cancers. Study-level background: Head and neck, renal cell, melanoma or hepatocellular carcinoma were the cancers that dose-escalation patients had. The dose-escalation cohort was about 83% male, with a mean age of around 60 years, ranging about 23 to 79.

Libraries were prepared by immunoSEQ multiplex PCR; TCRdb keeps only in-frame clonotypes and omits some of them. The sample includes about 50,000 clones, roughly nine tenths seen only once; the top ten take 5% to 7%. Whole-study results and caveats: More expanded clones were seen, on average, in CD8+ T cells than in CD4+.

V lost 3 bases and J 10 bases, leaving 12 bases between the germline ends. The length of the CDR3 is 13 residues. CDR1 is PRHDT and CDR2 is FYEKMQ in the germline V gene (reference sequence). This chain joins TRBV13 and TRBJ2-2; D remains ambiguous. Sequences were derived from CD4+ or CD8+ T cells sorted from blood, sampled in a trial of the OX40 agonist ivuxolimab. The receptor's source is an adult with an advanced solid tumor such as melanoma, head and neck, liver or kidney cancer. The chain's CDR3 is CASSLERSTELFF. CDR3 nucleotides: TGTGCCAGCAGCTTGGAGCGCTCAACGGAGCTGTTTTTT.